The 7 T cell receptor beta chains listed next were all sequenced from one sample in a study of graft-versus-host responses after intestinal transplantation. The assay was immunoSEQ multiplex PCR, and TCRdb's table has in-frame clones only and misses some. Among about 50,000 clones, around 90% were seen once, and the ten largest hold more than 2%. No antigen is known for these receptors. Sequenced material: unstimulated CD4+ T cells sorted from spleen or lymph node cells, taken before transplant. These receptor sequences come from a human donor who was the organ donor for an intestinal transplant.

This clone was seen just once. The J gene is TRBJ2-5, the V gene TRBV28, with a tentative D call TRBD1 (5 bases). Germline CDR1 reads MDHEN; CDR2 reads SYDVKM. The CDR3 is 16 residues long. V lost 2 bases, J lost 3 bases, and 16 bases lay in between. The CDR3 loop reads CASSLSLGPGKETQYF. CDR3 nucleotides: TGTGCCAGCAGTTTAAGTCTGGGGCCGGGCAAAGAGACCCAGTACTTC.

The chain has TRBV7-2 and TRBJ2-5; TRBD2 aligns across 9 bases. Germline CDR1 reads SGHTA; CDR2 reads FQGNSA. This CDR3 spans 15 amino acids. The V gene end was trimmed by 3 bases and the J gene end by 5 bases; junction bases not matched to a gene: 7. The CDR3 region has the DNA TGTGCCAGCAGCTTCGGAAGCGGGAGGATCGAGACCCAGTACTTC. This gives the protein CASSFGSGRIETQYF.

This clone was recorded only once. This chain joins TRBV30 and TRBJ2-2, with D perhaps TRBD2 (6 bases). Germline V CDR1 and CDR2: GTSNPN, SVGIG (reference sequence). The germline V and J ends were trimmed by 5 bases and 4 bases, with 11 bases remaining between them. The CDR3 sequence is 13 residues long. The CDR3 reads CAWRDFFTGELFF. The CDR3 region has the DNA TGTGCCTGGCGGGACTTCTTCACCGGGGAGCTGTTTTTT.

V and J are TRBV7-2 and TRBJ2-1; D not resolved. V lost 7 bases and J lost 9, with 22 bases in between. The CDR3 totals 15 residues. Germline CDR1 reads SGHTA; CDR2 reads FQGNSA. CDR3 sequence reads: CASTNLPGPDAEQFF. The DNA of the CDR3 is TGTGCCAGCACCAACCTTCCGGGCCCAGACGCTGAGCAGTTCTTC.

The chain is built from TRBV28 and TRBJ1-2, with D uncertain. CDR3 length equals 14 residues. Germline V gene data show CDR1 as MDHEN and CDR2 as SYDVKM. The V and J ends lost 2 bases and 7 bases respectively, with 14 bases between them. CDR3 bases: TGTGCCAGCAGTTTAGGAGACATTCTGTTTGGCTACACCTTC. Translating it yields CASSLGDILFGYTF.

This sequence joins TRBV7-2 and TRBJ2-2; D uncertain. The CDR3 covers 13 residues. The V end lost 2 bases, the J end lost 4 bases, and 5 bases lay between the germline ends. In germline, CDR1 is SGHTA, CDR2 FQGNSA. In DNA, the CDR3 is TGTGCCAGCAGCTTATCGGGCACCGGGGAGCTGTTTTTT. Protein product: CASSLSGTGELFF.

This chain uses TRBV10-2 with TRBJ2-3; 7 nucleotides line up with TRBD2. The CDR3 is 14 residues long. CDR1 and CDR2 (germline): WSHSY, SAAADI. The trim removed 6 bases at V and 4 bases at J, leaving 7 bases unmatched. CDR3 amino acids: CASREREVSDTQYF. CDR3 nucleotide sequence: TGCGCCAGCAGGGAACGGGAGGTCTCAGATACGCAGTATTTT.